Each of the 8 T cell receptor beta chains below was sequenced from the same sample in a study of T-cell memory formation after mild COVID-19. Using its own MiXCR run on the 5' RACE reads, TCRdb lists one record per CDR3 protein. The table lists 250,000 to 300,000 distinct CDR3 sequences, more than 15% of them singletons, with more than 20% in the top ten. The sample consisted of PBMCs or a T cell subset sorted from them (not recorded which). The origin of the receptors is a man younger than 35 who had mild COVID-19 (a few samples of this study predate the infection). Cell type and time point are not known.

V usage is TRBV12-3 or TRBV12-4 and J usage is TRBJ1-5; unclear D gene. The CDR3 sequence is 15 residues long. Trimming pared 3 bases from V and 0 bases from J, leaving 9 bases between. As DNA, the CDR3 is TGTGCCAGCAGTTTGGTGCCAGATAGCAATCAGCCCCAGCATTTT. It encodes CASSLVPDSNQPQHF.

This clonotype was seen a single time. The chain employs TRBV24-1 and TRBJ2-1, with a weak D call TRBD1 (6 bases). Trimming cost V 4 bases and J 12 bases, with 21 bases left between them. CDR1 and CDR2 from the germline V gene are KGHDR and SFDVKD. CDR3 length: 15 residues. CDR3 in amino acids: CATSEVRDRLQGQFF. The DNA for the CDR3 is TGTGCCACCAGTGAGGTAAGAGACCGCCTACAGGGGCAGTTCTTC.

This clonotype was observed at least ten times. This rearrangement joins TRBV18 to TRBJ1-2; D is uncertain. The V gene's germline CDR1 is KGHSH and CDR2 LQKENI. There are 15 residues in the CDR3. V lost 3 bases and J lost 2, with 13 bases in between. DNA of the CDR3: TGTGCCAGCTCACCTCCGATGATGCCCAACTATGGCTACACCTTC. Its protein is CASSPPMMPNYGYTF.

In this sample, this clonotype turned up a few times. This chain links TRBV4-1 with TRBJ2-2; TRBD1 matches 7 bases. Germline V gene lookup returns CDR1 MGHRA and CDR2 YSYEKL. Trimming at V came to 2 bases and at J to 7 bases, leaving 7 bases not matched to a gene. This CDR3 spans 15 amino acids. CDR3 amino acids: CASSQLRDRDGELFF. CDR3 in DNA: TGCGCCAGCAGCCAACTCAGGGACAGAGACGGGGAGCTGTTTTTT.

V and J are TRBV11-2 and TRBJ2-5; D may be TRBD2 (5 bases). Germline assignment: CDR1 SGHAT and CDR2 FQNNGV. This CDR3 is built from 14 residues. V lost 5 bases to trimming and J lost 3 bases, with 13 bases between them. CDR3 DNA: TGTGCCAGCAGCCGCCGTGGACTCGAAGAGACCCAGTACTTC. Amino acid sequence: CASSRRGLEETQYF. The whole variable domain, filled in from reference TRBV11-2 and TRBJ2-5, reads EAGVAQSPRYKIIEKRQSVAFWCNPISGHATLYWYQQILGQGPKLLIQFQNNGVVDDSQLPKDRFSAERLKGVDSTLKIQPAKLEDSAVYLCASSRRGLEETQYFGPGTRLLVL.

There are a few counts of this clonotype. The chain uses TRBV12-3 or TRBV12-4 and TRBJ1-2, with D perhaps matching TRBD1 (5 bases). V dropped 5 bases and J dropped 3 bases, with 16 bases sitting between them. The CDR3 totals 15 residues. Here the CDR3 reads CASSAGTGEDYGYTF. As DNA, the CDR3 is TGTGCCAGCAGTGCCGGGACCGGAGAAGACTATGGCTACACCTTC.

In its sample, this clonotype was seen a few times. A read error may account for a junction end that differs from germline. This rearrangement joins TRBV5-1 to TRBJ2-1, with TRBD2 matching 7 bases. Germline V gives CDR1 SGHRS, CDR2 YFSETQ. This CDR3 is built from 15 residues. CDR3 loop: CASSLPSTSYDEQFF. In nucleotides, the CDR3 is TGCGCCAGCAGCCTCCCCTCGACTAGCTACGATGAGCAGTTCTTC.

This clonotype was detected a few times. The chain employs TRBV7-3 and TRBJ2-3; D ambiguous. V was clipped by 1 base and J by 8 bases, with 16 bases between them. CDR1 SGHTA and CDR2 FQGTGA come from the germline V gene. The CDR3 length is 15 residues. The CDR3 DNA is TGTGCCAGCAGCTTAAAAAGTTTCGGTGGTGTTACGCAGTATTTT. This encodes CASSLKSFGGVTQYF. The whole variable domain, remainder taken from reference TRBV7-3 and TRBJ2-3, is GAGVSQTPSNKVTEKGKYVELRCDPISGHTALYWYRQSLGQGPEFLIYFQGTGAADDSGLPNDRFFAVRPEGSVSTLKIQRTERGDSAVYLCASSLKSFGGVTQYFGPGTRLTVL.